Shown below are 30 T cell receptor beta chains from a single sample sequenced in a study of radiotherapy plus CTLA-4 blockade in lung cancer. Sequencing was performed with immunoSEQ multiplex PCR; in TCRdb, only in-frame clones are kept and a portion is missing. The sample gives tens of thousands of clones, about four fifths of which show up once; roughly 4.9% is in the top ten. Sequencing was performed on peripheral blood, taken from a patient treated with radiotherapy plus ipilimumab. These receptors were collected from a human donor with non-small cell lung cancer whose response to radiotherapy plus ipilimumab could not be evaluated.

V and J are TRBV4-3 and TRBJ2-7; maybe TRBD1 (5 bases). This CDR3 is built from 14 residues. Germline V gene sequence: CDR1 LGHNA, CDR2 YSLEER. Trimming stripped 5 bases from V and 5 bases from J, with 16 bases between. The CDR3 nucleotides read TGCGCCAGCAGCGAGAGACTCCAGGGTCACGAGCAGTACTTC. Its translation is CASSERLQGHEQYF.

The chain uses TRBV7-3 and TRBJ1-1; no definite D call. Germline-derived CDR1 and CDR2 are SGHTA and FQGTGA. The CDR3 covers 15 residues. V was pared by 2 bases and J by 0 bases, with 10 bases between. The CDR3 region has the DNA TGTGCCAGCAGCTTACTCGCCGGTTTGAACACTGAAGCTTTCTTT. It encodes CASSLLAGLNTEAFF.

V gene TRBV28 combines with J gene TRBJ2-2; 13 bases are shared with TRBD2. Germline assignment: CDR1 MDHEN and CDR2 SYDVKM. V dropped 5 bases and J dropped 4; count of bases not matched to a gene: 1. The CDR3 sequence is 15 residues long. Here the CDR3 DNA reads TGTGCCAGCAGTACTAGCGGGAGGGGCACCGGGGAGCTGTTTTTT. Translated: CASSTSGRGTGELFF.

The V call is TRBV27, the J call TRBJ2-2; 7 nucleotides agree with TRBD1. J was trimmed by 3 bases and V by 3 bases; bases with no gene match: 10. This CDR3 is built from 17 residues. From germline, CDR1 is MNHEY and CDR2 SMNVEV (reference sequence). The CDR3 sequence is CASSFLRDRGDTGELFF. The CDR3 region has the DNA TGTGCCAGCAGTTTTCTACGGGACAGAGGCGACACCGGGGAGCTGTTTTTT.

The V gene is TRBV28, the J gene TRBJ1-2, with 7 bases lining up with TRBD1. The CDR3 spans 14 residues. Trimming cost V 4 bases and J 8 bases; bases outside gene matches: 10. Germline assignment: CDR1 MDHEN and CDR2 SYDVKM. CDR3: CASSSPTGAGGYTF. The CDR3 region has the DNA TGTGCCAGCAGTTCTCCCACAGGGGCCGGGGGCTACACCTTC.

This clone is a singleton in its sample. The chain carries TRBV28 and TRBJ1-3; maybe TRBD1 (5 bases). This CDR3 spans 16 amino acids. V was cut by 3 bases and J by 0 bases, with 12 bases left in between. The germline V gene has CDR1 MDHEN and CDR2 SYDVKM. DNA of the CDR3: TGTGCCAGCAGTTTTACGGGGGTCCTCTCTGGAAACACCATATATTTT. Translated, it gives CASSFTGVLSGNTIYF. Full variable domain (rest looked up from reference TRBV28 and TRBJ1-3): DVKVTQSSRYLVKRTGEKVFLECVQDMDHENMFWYRQDPGLGLRLIYFSYDVKMKEKGDIPEGYSVSREKKERFSLILESASTNQTSMYLCASSFTGVLSGNTIYFGEGSWLTVV.

The gene calls are TRBV5-1 and TRBJ2-2; D is undetermined. The V gene lost 7 bases and the J gene lost 0 bases, with 13 bases spanning the gap. This CDR3 region has 15 residues. Germline V lookup: CDR1 SGHRS, CDR2 YFSETQ. CDR3 sequence (DNA): TGCGCCAGCGGCTCAAAAGTAGCGAACACCGGGGAGCTGTTTTTT. Residues: CASGSKVANTGELFF.

The chain uses TRBV19 and TRBJ1-1; TRBD1 agrees at 11 bases. After removal of 6 bases from V and 7 bases from J, the junction contained 10 bases not matched to a gene. From germline, CDR1 is LNHDA and CDR2 SQIVND (reference sequence). This CDR3 spans 15 amino acids. The CDR3 loop reads CASRGQGGVDIEAFF. Here the CDR3 DNA reads TGTGCCAGTAGGGGACAGGGGGGGGTCGACATTGAAGCTTTCTTT.

This rearrangement joins TRBV27 to TRBJ2-7, with D perhaps matching TRBD2 (5 bases). The CDR3 contains 13 residues. Between the trimmed V and J ends, which lost 6 bases and 3 bases, there was a span of 12 bases. The V gene's germline CDR1 is MNHEY and CDR2 SMNVEV (reference sequence). The DNA for the CDR3 is TGTGCCAGCAGCCCCCGGGGTAACTACGAGCAGTACTTC. This sequence encodes CASSPRGNYEQYF.

The chain joins TRBV4-3 to TRBJ1-2, with a weak D call TRBD1 (6 bases). In germline, CDR1 is LGHNA, CDR2 YSLEER. The CDR3 totals 16 residues. The V end lost 0 bases, the J end lost 3 bases, and 14 bases lay between the germline ends. The CDR3 DNA reads as TGCGCCAGCAGCCAAGAGGCTGGGGGCGGTTACTATGGCTACACCTTC. This translates into CASSQEAGGGYYGYTF.

This clone has more than one count but fewer than ten. Other DNA sequences of this sample code for an identical CDR3. V usage is TRBV7-9 and J usage is TRBJ1-1; a weak D match, TRBD1 (6 bases). The V and J ends lost 5 bases and 1 base respectively, with 8 bases between them. Per germline, CDR1 SEHNR and CDR2 FQNEAQ (reference sequence). The CDR3 loop spans 13 amino acids. The CDR3 spells CASSPTGNTEAFF. The CDR3 coding sequence is TGTGCCAGCAGCCCGACAGGGAACACTGAAGCTTTCTTT.

The genes are TRBV9 and TRBJ2-1; perhaps TRBD1 as D (5 bases). Germline-derived CDR1 and CDR2 are SGDLS and YYNGEE. There are 13 residues in the CDR3. V dropped 3 bases and J dropped 9 bases, with 13 bases sitting between them. The CDR3 sequence is CASSAVRGGEQFF. For the CDR3, the DNA is TGTGCCAGCAGCGCCGTTAGGGGTGGTGAGCAGTTCTTC.

The chain is built from TRBV7-6 and TRBJ2-7, with D possibly being TRBD1 (6 bases). The CDR3 runs to 14 residues. Trimming removed 2 bases at V and 0 bases at J, with 8 bases between. Germline CDR1 is SGHVS and CDR2 is FNYEAQ. The CDR3 sequence is CASSLRGISYEQYF. DNA of the CDR3: TGTGCCAGCAGCTTAAGGGGGATCTCCTACGAGCAGTACTTC.

The V and J genes are TRBV7-2 and TRBJ1-4; 7 bases agree with TRBD1. The CDR3 is 13 amino acids. The germline V gene has CDR1 SGHTA and CDR2 FQGNSA. The V and J ends lost 1 base and 8 bases, in that order; junction bases with no gene match: 1. The CDR3 sequence is CASSLVGQEKLFF. CDR3 DNA: TGTGCCAGCAGCTTAGTGGGACAGGAAAAACTGTTTTTT.

The V and J genes are TRBV5-1 and TRBJ2-7, with D maybe TRBD1 (7 bases). Germline CDR1 reads SGHRS; CDR2 reads YFSETQ. V lost 4 bases to trimming and J lost 5 bases, with 16 bases between them. This CDR3 has 14 amino acids. The chain's CDR3 is CASSPKGGGDEQYF. CDR3 bases: TGCGCCAGCAGCCCCAAAGGAGGGGGCGACGAGCAGTACTTC.

The V gene is TRBV13, the J gene TRBJ2-1, with 15 bases that match TRBD2. The length of the CDR3 is 13 residues. The germline gives CDR1 PRHDT, CDR2 FYEKMQ (reference sequence). V was clipped by 4 bases and J by 15 bases; unmatched bases: 4. The CDR3 DNA sequence: TGTGCCAGCAGCTCGGGACTAGCGGGAGGCGCGTTCTTC. Translating gives CASSSGLAGGAFF.

This chain links TRBV10-3 with TRBJ2-1; TRBD2 matches at 9 bases. Trimming took 6 bases from V and 2 from J; bases not matched to a gene: 11. The CDR3 loop spans 17 amino acids. Looked up from germline, CDR1 is ENHRY and CDR2 is SYGVKD. CDR3 sequence (DNA): TGTGCCATCAGCCCCCGAAGGCTAGCGGGAACCTACAATGAGCAGTTCTTC. This codes for CAISPRRLAGTYNEQFF.

Written as DNA, the CDR3 is TGTGCCAGCAGCCTAGCGGGAGTTGAGGAGCAGTACTTC. Protein product: CASSLAGVEEQYF. V and J are TRBV5-4 and TRBJ2-7, with 10 bases identical to TRBD2. CDR1 and CDR2 (germline): SGHNT, YYREEE (reference sequence). Unmatched junction bases numbered 5, after V lost 4 bases and J lost 7 bases. The CDR3 length is 13 residues.

CDR3 bases: TGTGCCAGCAGCTTGGGGGAGGATAGCAATCAGCCCCAGCATTTT. Its translation is CASSLGEDSNQPQHF. This chain connects TRBV7-9 to TRBJ1-5, with D tentatively TRBD1 (5 bases). The CDR3 spans 15 residues. CDR1 and CDR2 from the germline V gene are SEHNR and FQNEAQ (reference sequence). V shed 3 bases and J shed 0 bases, with 9 bases lying between them.

The V call is TRBV9, the J call TRBJ2-5; TRBD2 is a possible D gene (5 bases). The CDR3 extends over 15 amino acids. CDR1 and CDR2 (germline): SGDLS, YYNGEE. The germline V and J ends were trimmed by 0 bases and 2 bases, with 11 bases remaining between them. The CDR3 DNA sequence: TGTGCCAGCAGCGTAGCCCCCCAGCGGCAAGAGACCCAGTACTTC. Residues: CASSVAPQRQETQYF.

The chain recombines TRBV7-6 with TRBJ2-7, with D unclear. CDR3 size: 13 residues. Germline CDR1 and CDR2: SGHVS and FNYEAQ. Trimming cost V 1 base and J 4 bases, with 8 bases left between them. The CDR3 spells CASSLGGFYEQYF. CDR3 nucleotides: TGTGCCAGCAGCTTAGGCGGCTTTTACGAGCAGTACTTC. Drawing the rest from reference TRBV7-6 and TRBJ2-7, the complete variable domain is GAGVSQSPRYKVTKRGQDVALRCDPISGHVSLYWYRQALGQGPEFLTYFNYEAQQDKSGLPNDRFSAERPEGSISTLTIQRTEQRDSAMYRCASSLGGFYEQYFGPGTRLTVT.

This clone occurred once. This chain joins TRBV7-9 and TRBJ1-4, with 11 bases identical to TRBD1. V was clipped by 1 base and J by 5 bases; unmatched bases: 3. The CDR3 contains 16 residues. Germline assignment: CDR1 SEHNR and CDR2 FQNEAQ (reference sequence). DNA of the CDR3: TGTGCCAGCAGCTTAGGGACAGGGGGCATGAATGAAAAACTGTTTTTT. This gives the protein CASSLGTGGMNEKLFF.

The V gene is TRBV5-4, the J gene TRBJ1-2; D gene unclear. Trimming shortened V by 4 bases and J by 5 bases, and 9 bases separated the two germline ends. Germline CDR1 and CDR2: SGHNT and YYREEE (reference sequence). The CDR3 covers 12 residues. The CDR3 protein is CASSLGIYGYTF. The CDR3 bases are TGTGCCAGCAGCCTGGGTATTTATGGCTACACCTTC.

Concerning this clone: One end of the junction varies from germline; a read error may be responsible. The chain carries TRBV7-6 and TRBJ2-1; D possibly corresponds to TRBD1 (5 bases). This CDR3 contains 16 residues. CDR1 and CDR2 from the germline V gene are SGHVS and FNYEAQ. The CDR3 DNA is TGTGCCAGCAGCACCAACCGACAGACATCCTGCAATGAGCAGTTCTTC. The encoded protein is CASSTNRQTSCNEQFF.

The chain combines TRBV11-3 with TRBJ2-5, with D uncertain. The germline V gene encodes CDR1 SGHNT and CDR2 YENEEA. V was cut by 2 bases and J by 4 bases, with 8 bases left in between. The CDR3 consists of 13 residues. Written as DNA, the CDR3 is TGTGCCAGCAGCTTACATACACGAGAGACCCAGTACTTC. Protein: CASSLHTRETQYF.

The chain employs TRBV28 and TRBJ1-1; 8 nucleotides match TRBD1. CDR3 size: 15 residues. V dropped 6 bases and J dropped 1; count of bases not matched to a gene: 7. Germline V CDR1 and CDR2: MDHEN, SYDVKM. The CDR3 spells CASSSWTGQNTEAFF. The CDR3 nucleotides are TGTGCCAGCAGCTCCTGGACAGGGCAGAACACTGAAGCTTTCTTT. Supplemented by reference TRBV28 and TRBJ1-1, the full variable domain reads DVKVTQSSRYLVKRTGEKVFLECVQDMDHENMFWYRQDPGLGLRLIYFSYDVKMKEKGDIPEGYSVSREKKERFSLILESASTNQTSMYLCASSSWTGQNTEAFFGQGTRLTVV.

The rearrangement links TRBV5-6 to TRBJ2-7; 11 nucleotides match TRBD2. The V and J ends lost 4 bases and 5 bases, in that order; junction bases with no gene match: 8. Germline V gives CDR1 SGHDT, CDR2 YYEEEE. CDR3 length: 15 amino acids. CDR3 sequence: CASSPLAGGRNEQYF. The CDR3 DNA reads TGTGCCAGCAGCCCCTTAGCGGGAGGGCGGAACGAGCAGTACTTC.

This rearrangement joins TRBV28 to TRBJ2-7; the match to TRBD2 covers 11 bases. CDR3 length: 16 residues. CDR1 and CDR2 (germline): MDHEN, SYDVKM. Trimming cost V 7 bases and J 4 bases; bases outside gene matches: 12. The CDR3 loop reads CASTSWESSGRYEQYF. The CDR3 DNA sequence: TGTGCCAGCACCAGTTGGGAGTCTAGCGGGAGGTACGAGCAGTACTTC.

The V gene is TRBV6-6, the J gene TRBJ2-7; 9 nucleotides align to TRBD2. This CDR3 contains 15 residues. Unmatched junction bases numbered 12, after V lost 10 bases and J lost 2 bases. The germline V gene has CDR1 MNHNY and CDR2 SVGAGI (reference sequence). This CDR3 reads CATRGPTSGTYEQYF. The CDR3 DNA follows: TGTGCCACCCGCGGCCCGACTAGCGGTACCTACGAGCAGTACTTC.

The CDR3 here is CASSPPTGGNTGELFF. The CDR3 DNA follows: TGCGCCAGCAGCCCCCCGACAGGGGGAAACACCGGGGAGCTGTTTTTT. The rearrangement uses TRBV5-1 and TRBJ2-2; 9 nucleotides match TRBD1. The CDR3 consists of 16 residues. Unmatched junction bases numbered 6, after V lost 4 bases and J lost 2 bases. Per germline, CDR1 SGHRS and CDR2 YFSETQ.